This T cell receptor beta chain derives from a study of T cell responses to AZD1222 COVID-19 vaccine. V was pared by 6 bases and J by 0 bases, with 9 bases between. CDR3 length: 14 amino acids. CDR1 is KGHSH, CDR2 LQKENI, per germline. Here immunoSEQ multiplex PCR was the method, and the copy in TCRdb shows in-frame clones only, minus some. The sample contains roughly 100,000 clones, around 82% of which appear only once. The sequence was obtained from an adult in good health. V is TRBV18 and J is TRBJ1-5; D not certain. The material sequenced was peripheral blood, taken on day 0 of AZD1222 vaccination. In DNA, the CDR3 is TGTGCCAGCTCTACCAGCATTAGCAATCAGCCCCAGCATTTT. This gives the protein CASSTSISNQPQHF.